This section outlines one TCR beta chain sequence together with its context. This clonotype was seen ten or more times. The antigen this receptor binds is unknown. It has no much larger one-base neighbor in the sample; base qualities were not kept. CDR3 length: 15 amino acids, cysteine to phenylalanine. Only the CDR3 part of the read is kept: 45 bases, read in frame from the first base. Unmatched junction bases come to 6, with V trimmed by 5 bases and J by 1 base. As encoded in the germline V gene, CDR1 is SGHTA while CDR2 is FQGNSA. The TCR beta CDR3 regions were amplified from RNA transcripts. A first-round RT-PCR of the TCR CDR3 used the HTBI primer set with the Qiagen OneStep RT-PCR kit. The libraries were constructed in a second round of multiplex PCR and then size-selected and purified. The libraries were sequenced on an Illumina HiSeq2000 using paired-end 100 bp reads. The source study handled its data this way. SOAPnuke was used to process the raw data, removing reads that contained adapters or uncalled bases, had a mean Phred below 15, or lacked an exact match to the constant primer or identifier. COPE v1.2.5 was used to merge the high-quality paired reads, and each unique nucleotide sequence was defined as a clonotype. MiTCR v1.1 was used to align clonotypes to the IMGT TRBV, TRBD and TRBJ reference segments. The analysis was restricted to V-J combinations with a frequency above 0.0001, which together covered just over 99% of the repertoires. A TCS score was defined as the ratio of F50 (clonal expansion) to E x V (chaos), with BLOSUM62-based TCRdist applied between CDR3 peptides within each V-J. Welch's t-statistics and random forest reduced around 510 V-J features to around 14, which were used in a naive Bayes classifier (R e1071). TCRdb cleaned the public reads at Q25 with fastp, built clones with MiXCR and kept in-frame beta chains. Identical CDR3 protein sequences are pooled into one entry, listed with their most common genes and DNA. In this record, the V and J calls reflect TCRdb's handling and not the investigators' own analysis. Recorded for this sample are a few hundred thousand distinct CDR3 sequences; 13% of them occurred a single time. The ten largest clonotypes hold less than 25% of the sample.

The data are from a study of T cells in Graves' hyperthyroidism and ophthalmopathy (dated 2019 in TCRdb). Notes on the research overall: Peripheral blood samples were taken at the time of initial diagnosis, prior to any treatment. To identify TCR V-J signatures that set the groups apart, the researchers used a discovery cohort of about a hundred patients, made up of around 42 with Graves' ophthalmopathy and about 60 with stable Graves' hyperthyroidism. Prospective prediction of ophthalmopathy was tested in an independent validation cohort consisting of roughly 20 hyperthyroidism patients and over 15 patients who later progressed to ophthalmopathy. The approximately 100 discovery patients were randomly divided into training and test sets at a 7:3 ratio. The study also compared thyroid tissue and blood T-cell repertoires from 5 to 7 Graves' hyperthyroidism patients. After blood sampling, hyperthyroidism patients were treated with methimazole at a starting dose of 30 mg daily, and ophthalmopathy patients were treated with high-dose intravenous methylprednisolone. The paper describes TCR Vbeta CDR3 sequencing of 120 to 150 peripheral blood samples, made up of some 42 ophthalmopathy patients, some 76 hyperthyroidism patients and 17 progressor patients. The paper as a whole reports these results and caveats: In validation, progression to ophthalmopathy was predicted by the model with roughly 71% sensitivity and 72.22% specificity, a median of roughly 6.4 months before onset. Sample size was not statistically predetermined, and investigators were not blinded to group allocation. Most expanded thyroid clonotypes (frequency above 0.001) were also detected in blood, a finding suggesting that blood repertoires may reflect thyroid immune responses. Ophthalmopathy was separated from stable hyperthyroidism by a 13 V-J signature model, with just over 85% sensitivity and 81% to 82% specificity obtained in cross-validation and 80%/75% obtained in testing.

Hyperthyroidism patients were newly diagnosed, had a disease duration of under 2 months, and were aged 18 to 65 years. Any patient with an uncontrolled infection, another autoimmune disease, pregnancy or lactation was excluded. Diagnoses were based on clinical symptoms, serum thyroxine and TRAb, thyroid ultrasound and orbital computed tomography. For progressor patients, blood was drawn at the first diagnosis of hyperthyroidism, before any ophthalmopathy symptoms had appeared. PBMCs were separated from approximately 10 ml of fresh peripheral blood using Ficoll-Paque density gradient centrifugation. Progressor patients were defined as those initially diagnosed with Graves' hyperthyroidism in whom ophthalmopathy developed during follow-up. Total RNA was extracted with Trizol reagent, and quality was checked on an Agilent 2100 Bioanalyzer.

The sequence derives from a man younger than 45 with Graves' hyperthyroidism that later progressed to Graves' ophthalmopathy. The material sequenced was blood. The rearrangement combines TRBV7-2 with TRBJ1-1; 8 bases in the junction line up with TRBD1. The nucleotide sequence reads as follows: TGTGCCAGCAGCCCGGACAGGGTTCGGAACACTGAAGCTTTCTTT. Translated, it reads CASSPDRVRNTEAFF.